The entry that follows covers one TCR beta chain sequence. The entry originates in a study of blood T cell repertoires in COVID-19. This CDR3 comprises 15 residues. V lost 9 bases and J 0 bases, leaving 16 bases between the germline ends. Germline V gene lookup returns CDR1 MRHNA and CDR2 SNTAGT. Using immunoSEQ multiplex PCR, the repertoire was profiled, and TCRdb retains in-frame clones only, with some absent. The repertoire has about 120,000 clones, approximately 90% of them found once; the top ten carry approximately 30%. Sequencing input: peripheral blood. The source of this sequence is a man aged 70-80 years with active or convalescent COVID-19. The rearrangement joins TRBV6-4 to TRBJ2-3, with D perhaps matching TRBD1 (5 bases). In DNA form, the CDR3 reads TGTGCCAGTCCCGACAGATCTCCTAGCACAGATACGCAGTATTTT. This sequence encodes CASPDRSPSTDTQYF.